These 31 T cell receptor beta chains share one sample of origin, sequenced in a study of T cell changes during pregnancy in multiple sclerosis. Sequencing used immunoSEQ multiplex PCR; TCRdb keeps in-frame clones, though not all of them. The table shows approximately 60,000 clones, with approximately 90% occurring only once. The sequences come from peripheral blood, collected after pregnancy. These receptors were taken from a female donor in good health, enrolled as a control in a pregnancy study.

V is TRBV5-6 and J is TRBJ2-7, with TRBD1 matching over 8 bases. There are 15 residues in the CDR3. The germline V gene has CDR1 SGHDT and CDR2 YYEEEE. V lost 5 bases, J lost 4 bases, and 11 bases stayed unmatched. The CDR3 DNA follows: TGTGCCAGCAGACCTGGACAGGGCGGGTCGTACGAGCAGTACTTC. Its protein is CASRPGQGGSYEQYF.

The chain uses TRBV27 and TRBJ2-5; a weak D match, TRBD2 (5 bases). CDR3 size: 13 residues. Between the trimmed V and J ends, which lost 10 bases and 4 bases, there was a span of 16 bases. Germline loops: CDR1 MNHEY, CDR2 SMNVEV (reference sequence). CDR3 loop: CATSSRRTETQYF. The CDR3 DNA reads TGTGCCACTTCCTCCCGGAGGACAGAGACCCAGTACTTC.

The V call is TRBV28, the J call TRBJ2-3; TRBD2 agrees at 8 bases. Per germline, CDR1 MDHEN and CDR2 SYDVKM. CDR3 length equals 14 residues. After removal of 10 bases from V and 6 bases from J, the junction contained 12 bases not matched to a gene. The CDR3 loop is CATSREGQDDTQYF. The CDR3 DNA sequence: TGTGCCACTTCACGGGAGGGGCAGGACGATACGCAGTATTTT.

The table lists this clone with a count of one. The chain links TRBV27 to TRBJ1-1; D remains unclear. The CDR3 is 13 residues long. Germline V lookup: CDR1 MNHEY, CDR2 SMNVEV (reference sequence). V shed 6 bases and J shed 3 bases, with 11 bases lying between them. CDR3 DNA sequence: TGTGCCAGCAGGACCCGCGGGGACACTGAAGCTTTCTTT. Its translation: CASRTRGDTEAFF.

V usage is TRBV9 and J usage is TRBJ1-5; D may be TRBD1 (5 bases). CDR1 is SGDLS, CDR2 YYNGEE, per germline. The ends were cut back, 3 bases at V and 0 bases at J, with 10 bases in the middle. The CDR3 has 15 residues. The CDR3 DNA follows: TGTGCCAGCAGCGAGGGGATCTATAGCAATCAGCCCCAGCATTTT. Its protein product is CASSEGIYSNQPQHF.

This clone was observed a single time. This chain joins TRBV11-2 and TRBJ2-2; D possibly corresponds to TRBD2 (6 bases). Trimming took off 4 bases at V and 4 bases at J, with 10 bases between the two ends. CDR1 and CDR2 (germline): SGHAT, FQNNGV. The CDR3 runs to 14 residues. The CDR3 is CASSSAGSTGELFF. The DNA for the CDR3 is TGTGCCAGCAGCTCCGCCGGGAGCACCGGGGAGCTGTTTTTT. Using reference TRBV11-2 and TRBJ2-2 for the parts outside the CDR3, the full variable domain is EAGVAQSPRYKIIEKRQSVAFWCNPISGHATLYWYQQILGQGPKLLIQFQNNGVVDDSQLPKDRFSAERLKGVDSTLKIQPAKLEDSAVYLCASSSAGSTGELFFGEGSRLTVL.

This chain joins TRBV19 and TRBJ1-2, with TRBD1 matching over 8 bases. V trimming: 2 bases; J trimming: 7 bases; junction bases outside the gene matches: 3. Germline loops: CDR1 LNHDA, CDR2 SQIVND (reference sequence). The CDR3 covers 13 residues. Here the CDR3 reads CASSISRGLGYTF. CDR3 in DNA: TGTGCCAGTAGTATAAGCAGGGGGCTTGGCTACACCTTC. Full variable domain (outside the CDR3, taken from reference TRBV19 and TRBJ1-2): DGGITQSPKYLFRKEGQNVTLSCEQNLNHDAMYWYRQDPGQGLRLIYYSQIVNDFQKGDIAEGYSVSREKKESFPLTVTSAQKNPTAFYLCASSISRGLGYTFGSGTRLTVV.

The chain carries TRBV5-8 and TRBJ2-2; perhaps TRBD2 as D (6 bases). The V end lost 0 bases, the J end lost 4 bases, and 16 bases lay between the germline ends. This CDR3 is 17 amino acids long. CDR1 and CDR2 from the germline V gene are SGHTS and YDEGEE. CDR3 sequence reads: CASSLVLGREVTGELFF. The DNA of the CDR3 is TGTGCCAGCAGCTTGGTTCTCGGCAGGGAGGTCACCGGGGAGCTGTTTTTT.

The V call is TRBV27, the J call TRBJ2-1; 8 bases map to TRBD2. The CDR3 totals 15 residues. The V gene end was trimmed by 4 bases and the J gene end by 4 bases; junction bases not matched to a gene: 6. Germline V lookup: CDR1 MNHEY, CDR2 SMNVEV (reference sequence). CDR3 coding DNA: TGTGCCAGCAGTTCGGGGGGGTCTATGTACAATGAGCAGTTCTTC. Protein: CASSSGGSMYNEQFF.

This clone came up once. This chain links TRBV30 with TRBJ2-5; D is possibly TRBD2 (6 bases). The CDR3 contains 11 residues. Per germline, CDR1 GTSNPN and CDR2 SVGIG (reference sequence). Deletions cut 3 bases from V and 5 bases from J, with 7 bases between. The CDR3, as DNA: TGTGCCTGGAGACGGGAGGAGACCCAGTACTTC. Translating gives CAWRREETQYF.

The J gene is TRBJ2-7, the V gene TRBV7-2; 9 bases align to TRBD2. The CDR3 extends over 15 amino acids. CDR1 is SGHTA and CDR2 is FQGNSA in the germline V gene. Trimming at V came to 4 bases and at J to 2 bases, leaving 6 bases not matched to a gene. The CDR3 sequence is CASSSQWTSAYEQYF. In DNA form, the CDR3 reads TGTGCCAGCAGCTCCCAGTGGACTAGCGCCTACGAGCAGTACTTC.

The rearrangement joins TRBV5-4 to TRBJ1-1; TRBD1 matches at 8 bases. Germline V gives CDR1 SGHNT, CDR2 YYREEE (reference sequence). The CDR3 is made up of 13 amino acids. With V trimmed by 4 bases and J by 10 bases, 9 bases remained unmatched. The DNA of the CDR3 is TGTGCCAGCAGCCTGGACAGGGCGATTGGAGCTTTCTTT. This gives the protein CASSLDRAIGAFF.

The chain has TRBV19 and TRBJ1-5; D is uncertain. The V gene lost 1 base and the J gene lost 2 bases, with 6 bases spanning the gap. CDR1 LNHDA and CDR2 SQIVND come from the germline V gene (reference sequence). CDR3 length: 14 amino acids. CDR3 nucleotides: TGTGCCAGTAGTATAGGAGTGCGCAATCAGCCCCAGCATTTT. It yields the protein CASSIGVRNQPQHF.

This clone was seen a few times. The J gene is TRBJ2-3, the V gene TRBV6-1, with 11 bases that match TRBD2. Trimming took 2 bases from V and 6 from J; bases not matched to a gene: 7. Per the germline V gene, CDR1 is MNHNS and CDR2 is SASEGT. This CDR3 has 16 amino acids. CDR3 bases: TGTGCCAGCAGTGAACTAGCGGGGGGACCTCAGGATACGCAGTATTTT. This translates into CASSELAGGPQDTQYF.

This chain links TRBV6-1 with TRBJ2-5, with D tentatively TRBD2 (6 bases). The length of the CDR3 is 15 residues. Germline CDR1 and CDR2: MNHNS and SASEGT. V gave up 5 bases and J gave up 5 bases, with 18 bases separating them. CDR3 DNA: TGTGCCAGCAGTTCCATGGGGGGACCTAGGGAGACCCAGTACTTC. Its protein is CASSSMGGPRETQYF.

The chain recombines TRBV10-3 with TRBJ2-7; 8 nucleotides align to TRBD2. This CDR3 is 16 amino acids long. Germline V gene sequence: CDR1 ENHRY, CDR2 SYGVKD. Trimming at V came to 0 bases and at J to 5 bases, leaving 9 bases not matched to a gene. The chain's CDR3 is CAISESTGGPVHEQYF. The CDR3 DNA reads TGTGCCATCAGTGAGTCGACGGGGGGGCCCGTCCACGAGCAGTACTTC.

The V and J genes are TRBV25-1 and TRBJ2-5, with TRBD2 matching 12 bases. This CDR3 region has 17 residues. The germline V gene encodes CDR1 MGHDK and CDR2 SYGVNS. The junction had 9 bases not matched to a gene; V was cut back by 4 bases and J by 3 bases. For the CDR3, the DNA is TGTGCCAGCAGTGCCCTCGCTAGCGGGAGGGCCGAAGAGACCCAGTACTTC. As protein: CASSALASGRAEETQYF. The entire variable domain, with the rest obtained from reference TRBV25-1 and TRBJ2-5, is as follows: EADIYQTPRYLVIGTGKKITLECSQTMGHDKMYWYQQDPGMELHLIHYSYGVNSTEKGDLSSESTVSRIRTEHFPLTLESARPSHTSQYLCASSALASGRAEETQYFGPGTRLLVL.

The V call is TRBV5-4, the J call TRBJ2-7; 9 nucleotides agree with TRBD2. The CDR3 has 15 amino acids. V lost 4 bases and J lost 0; bases outside the gene matches: 5. Germline V gene data show CDR1 as SGHNT and CDR2 as YYREEE (reference sequence). The CDR3, as DNA: TGTGCCAGCAGCGTGGGAGCGGGGGGCTCCTACGAGCAGTACTTC. As protein: CASSVGAGGSYEQYF. The full variable domain, with the rest looked up from reference TRBV5-4 and TRBJ2-7, is ETGVTQSPTHLIKTRGQQVTLRCSSQSGHNTVSWYQQALGQGPQFIFQYYREEENGRGNFPPRFSGLQFPNYSSELNVNALELDDSALYLCASSVGAGGSYEQYFGPGTRLTVT.

This chain connects TRBV7-8 to TRBJ2-7, with TRBD1 matching over 7 bases. Unmatched junction bases numbered 3, after V lost 4 bases and J lost 0 bases. Per the germline V gene, CDR1 is SGHVS and CDR2 is FQNEAQ. The CDR3 runs 14 residues. The CDR3 nucleotides read TGTGCCAGCAGCTCTTACAGGGGCTCCTACGAGCAGTACTTC. Amino acid sequence: CASSSYRGSYEQYF.

This chain joins TRBV6-1 and TRBJ1-1, with D hard to call. The CDR3 has 14 amino acids. Per the germline V gene, CDR1 is MNHNS and CDR2 is SASEGT. Between the trimmed V and J ends, which lost 1 base and 5 bases, there was a span of 11 bases. The CDR3, as DNA: TGTGCCAGCAGTGAAGGCCGGCGAGGAACTGAAGCTTTCTTT. Its protein is CASSEGRRGTEAFF.

This chain uses TRBV5-1 with TRBJ1-1; D not resolved. Germline loops: CDR1 SGHRS, CDR2 YFSETQ. CDR3 length equals 13 residues. Trimming took off 5 bases at V and 1 base at J, with 9 bases between the two ends. DNA of the CDR3: TGCGCCAGCAGATCGACTGAGAACACTGAAGCTTTCTTT. Translated: CASRSTENTEAFF.

The CDR3 DNA is TGTGCCTGGAGTGTCGGGGGGGCTGGGGCCAACGTCCTGACTTTC. It specifies CAWSVGGAGANVLTF. The chain joins TRBV30 to TRBJ2-6; TRBD2 matches at 8 bases. This CDR3 has 15 residues. After removal of 0 bases from V and 2 bases from J, the junction contained 0 bases not matched to a gene. Germline assignment: CDR1 GTSNPN and CDR2 SVGIG (reference sequence).

This chain links TRBV9 with TRBJ2-7; weak D call: TRBD2 (6 bases). V lost 0 bases and J lost 2, with 9 bases in between. Germline lookup yields CDR1 SGDLS and CDR2 YYNGEE. The CDR3 contains 14 residues. The CDR3 coding sequence is TGTGCCAGCAGCGTAGGCGGGAACCCCTACGAGCAGTACTTC. Translation gives CASSVGGNPYEQYF.

The V and J genes are TRBV18 and TRBJ1-3, with D unclear. Germline-derived CDR1 and CDR2 are KGHSH and LQKENI. This CDR3 has 16 amino acids. Trimming removed 0 bases at V and 0 bases at J, with 9 bases between. The CDR3 loop is CASSPPSVSSGNTIYF. For the CDR3, the DNA is TGTGCCAGCTCACCACCTTCAGTTTCCTCTGGAAACACCATATATTTT.

V gene TRBV10-3 combines with J gene TRBJ1-1, with TRBD1 identical over 7 bases. The V gene end was trimmed by 6 bases and the J gene end by 3 bases; junction bases not matched to a gene: 7. CDR1 and CDR2 (germline): ENHRY, SYGVKD. This CDR3 has 14 amino acids. This CDR3 is CAISVNDRDTEAFF. The CDR3 bases are TGTGCCATCAGCGTTAATGACAGGGACACTGAAGCTTTCTTT.

This chain links TRBV18 with TRBJ2-7; TRBD1 is a possible D gene (6 bases). Germline V gene data show CDR1 as KGHSH and CDR2 as LQKENI. The CDR3 has 16 residues. Trimming took off 3 bases at V and 3 bases at J, with 18 bases between the two ends. CDR3 in DNA: TGTGCCAGCTCACCCCTTCCGGACAGCTTCCTCTACGAGCAGTACTTC. Amino acids: CASSPLPDSFLYEQYF.

This chain joins TRBV6-1 and TRBJ2-7; 8 nucleotides match TRBD1. V was pared by 4 bases and J by 4 bases, with 6 bases of the junction left unmatched. Germline CDR1 and CDR2: MNHNS and SASEGT. The CDR3 covers 14 residues. The CDR3 is CASSGLQGGYEQYF. The CDR3 coding sequence is TGTGCCAGCAGTGGGTTACAGGGGGGTTACGAGCAGTACTTC.

This sequence joins TRBV5-1 and TRBJ1-4, with 9 bases lining up with TRBD1. This CDR3 is built from 15 residues. Trimming removed 4 bases from V and 6 bases from J; junction bases left unmatched: 7. Germline V gene lookup returns CDR1 SGHRS and CDR2 YFSETQ. The CDR3 coding sequence is TGCGCCAGCAGCCCAACAGGGGGCGCCGATGAAAAACTGTTTTTT. The encoded protein is CASSPTGGADEKLFF.

The chain joins TRBV6-6 to TRBJ2-2, with 11 nucleotides matching TRBD1. J lost 7 bases, V lost 4 bases, and 8 bases had no gene match. The CDR3 has 16 residues. CDR1 MNHNY and CDR2 SVGAGI come from the germline V gene (reference sequence). CDR3 amino acids: CASSSFGQGAGGELFF. The CDR3 DNA sequence: TGTGCCAGCAGTTCGTTCGGACAGGGGGCGGGCGGGGAGCTGTTTTTT.

The V and J genes are TRBV6-6 and TRBJ2-7, with TRBD2 matching over 8 bases. With 5 bases clipped from V and 2 bases from J, the junction kept 8 bases outside the gene matches. Germline V CDR1 and CDR2: MNHNY, SVGAGI (reference sequence). The CDR3 length is 15 residues. The CDR3 nucleotides read TGTGCCAGCAGTCGAAACTGGCGGGAGGCCTACGAGCAGTACTTC. Amino acid sequence: CASSRNWREAYEQYF.

The chain is built from TRBV28 and TRBJ1-2, with TRBD1 matching 7 bases. Trimming cost V 6 bases and J 2 bases; bases outside gene matches: 3. The CDR3 runs to 13 residues. Per germline, CDR1 MDHEN and CDR2 SYDVKM. CDR3 bases: TGTGCCAGCAGATCAGGGGGGAACTATGGCTACACCTTC. This encodes CASRSGGNYGYTF.